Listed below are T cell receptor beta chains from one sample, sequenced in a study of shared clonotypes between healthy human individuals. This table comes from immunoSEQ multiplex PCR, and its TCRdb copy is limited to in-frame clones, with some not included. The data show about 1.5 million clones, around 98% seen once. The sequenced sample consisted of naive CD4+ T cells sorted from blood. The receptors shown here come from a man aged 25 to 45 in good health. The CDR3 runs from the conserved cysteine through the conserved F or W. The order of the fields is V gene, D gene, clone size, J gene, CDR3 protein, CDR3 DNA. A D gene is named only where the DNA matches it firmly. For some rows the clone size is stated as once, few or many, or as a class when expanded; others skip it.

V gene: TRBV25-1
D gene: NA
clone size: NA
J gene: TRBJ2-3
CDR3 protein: CASTPTGSTDTQYF
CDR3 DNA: TGTGCCAGCACTCCCACGGGGAGCACAGATACGCAGTATTTT

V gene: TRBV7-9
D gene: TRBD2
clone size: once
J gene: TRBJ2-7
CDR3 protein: CASSFGGSSYEQYF
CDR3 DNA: TGTGCCAGCAGCTTCGGCGGGAGCTCCTACGAGCAGTACTTC

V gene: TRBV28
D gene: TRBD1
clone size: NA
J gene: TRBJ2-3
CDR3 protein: CASSRQGVGWSTDTQYF
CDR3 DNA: TGTGCCAGCAGTCGACAGGGAGTGGGGTGGAGCACAGATACGCAGTATTTT

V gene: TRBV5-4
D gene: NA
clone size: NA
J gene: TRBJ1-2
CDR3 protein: CASSLAGGANYGYTF
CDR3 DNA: TGTGCCAGCAGCTTGGCCGGGGGGGCGAACTATGGCTACACCTTC

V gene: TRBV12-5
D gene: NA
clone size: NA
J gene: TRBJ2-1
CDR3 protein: CASGTNRGDPAGAPNEQFF
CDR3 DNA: TGTGCTAGTGGAACAAACAGGGGAGATCCAGCGGGTGCACCCAATGAGCAGTTCTTC

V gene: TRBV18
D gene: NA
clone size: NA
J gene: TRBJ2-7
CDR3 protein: CASSPSIYEQYF
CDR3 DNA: TGTGCCAGCTCACCAAGTATCTACGAGCAGTACTTC

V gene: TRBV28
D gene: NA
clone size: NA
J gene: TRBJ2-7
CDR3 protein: CASSPSIAYEQYF
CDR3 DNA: TGTGCCAGCAGTCCCTCTATAGCCTACGAGCAGTACTTC

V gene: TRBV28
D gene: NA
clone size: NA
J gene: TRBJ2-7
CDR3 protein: CASSLKQGRYEQYF
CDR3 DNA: TGTGCCAGCAGTTTGAAACAGGGGAGGTACGAGCAGTACTTC

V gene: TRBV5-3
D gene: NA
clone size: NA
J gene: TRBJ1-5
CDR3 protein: CARRLAPAIGGNQPQHF
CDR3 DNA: TGTGCCAGAAGGCTGGCCCCCGCAATTGGGGGCAATCAGCCCCAGCATTTT

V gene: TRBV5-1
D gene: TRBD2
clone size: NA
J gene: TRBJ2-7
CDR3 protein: CASSLTRTSGISYEQYF
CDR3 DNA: TGCGCCAGCAGCTTGACGAGGACTAGCGGGATTTCCTACGAGCAGTACTTC

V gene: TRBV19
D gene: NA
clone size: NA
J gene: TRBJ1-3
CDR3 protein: CASSIFGLSGNTIYF
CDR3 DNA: TGTGCCAGTAGTATATTCGGGCTCTCTGGAAACACCATATATTTT

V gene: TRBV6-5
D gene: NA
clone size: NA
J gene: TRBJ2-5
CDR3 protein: CASSYSDSQETQYF
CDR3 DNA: TGTGCCAGCAGTTACTCAGACAGCCAAGAGACCCAGTACTTC

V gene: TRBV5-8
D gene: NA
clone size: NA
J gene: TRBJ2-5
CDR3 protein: CASSYRKRVPPVQGQETQYF
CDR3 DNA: TGTGCCAGCAGCTATAGAAAGAGGGTGCCGCCCGTTCAAGGACAAGAGACCCAGTACTTC

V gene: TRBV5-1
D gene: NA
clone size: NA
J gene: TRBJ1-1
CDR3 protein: CASSLTGRTEAFF
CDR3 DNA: TGCGCCAGCAGCTTGACAGGGAGGACTGAAGCTTTCTTT

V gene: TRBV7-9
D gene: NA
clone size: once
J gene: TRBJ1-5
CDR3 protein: CASSLEVSGQNNQPQHF
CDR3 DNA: TGTGCCAGCAGCTTAGAGGTTTCGGGGCAGAACAATCAGCCCCAGCATTTT

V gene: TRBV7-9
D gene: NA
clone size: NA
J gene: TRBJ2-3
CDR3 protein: CASSPTITDTQYF
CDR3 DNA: TGTGCCAGCAGCCCCACCATCACAGATACGCAGTATTTT

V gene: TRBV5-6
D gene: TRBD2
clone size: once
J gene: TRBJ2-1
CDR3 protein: CASHLGTSAALPGTEQFF
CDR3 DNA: TGTGCCAGCCATCTTGGGACTAGCGCAGCTTTACCAGGAACTGAGCAGTTCTTC

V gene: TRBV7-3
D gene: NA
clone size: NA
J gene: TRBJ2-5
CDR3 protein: CASSSGVQETQYF
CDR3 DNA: TGTGCCAGCAGCTCCGGGGTTCAAGAGACCCAGTACTTC

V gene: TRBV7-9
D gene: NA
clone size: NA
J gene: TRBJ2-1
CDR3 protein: CASSLVSTVHNEQFF
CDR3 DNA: TGTGCCAGCAGCTTAGTGTCGACAGTTCACAATGAGCAGTTCTTC

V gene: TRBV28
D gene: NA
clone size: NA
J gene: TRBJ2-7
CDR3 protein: CASRDELERYEQYF
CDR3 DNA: TGTGCCAGCAGAGATGAGCTGGAGCGCTACGAGCAGTACTTC

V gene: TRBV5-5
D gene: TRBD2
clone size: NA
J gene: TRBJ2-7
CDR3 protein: CASSPRTSGAYEQYF
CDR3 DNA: TGTGCCAGCAGCCCCCGGACTAGCGGGGCCTACGAGCAGTACTTC

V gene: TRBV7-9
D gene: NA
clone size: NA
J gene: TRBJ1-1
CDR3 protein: CASSLLVQGGNTEAFF
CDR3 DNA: TGTGCCAGCAGCTTATTAGTGCAGGGAGGTAACACTGAAGCTTTCTTT

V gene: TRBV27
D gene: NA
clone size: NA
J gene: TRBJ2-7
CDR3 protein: CASSRDHPYEQYF
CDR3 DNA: TGTGCCAGCAGCCGCGACCATCCATACGAGCAGTACTTC

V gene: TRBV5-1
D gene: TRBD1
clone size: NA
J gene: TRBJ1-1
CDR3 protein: CASSLADRDRGLGTEAFF
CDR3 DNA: TGCGCCAGCAGCTTGGCGGACCGGGACAGGGGGCTTGGGACTGAAGCTTTCTTT

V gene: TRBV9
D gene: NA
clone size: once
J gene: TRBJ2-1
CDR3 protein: CASSVNPVVYNEQFF
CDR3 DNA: TGTGCCAGCAGCGTGAACCCAGTCGTGTACAATGAGCAGTTCTTC

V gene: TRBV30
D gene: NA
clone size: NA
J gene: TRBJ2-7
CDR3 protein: CAWTGSGLYEQYF
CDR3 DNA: TGTGCCTGGACGGGTAGCGGACTATACGAGCAGTACTTC

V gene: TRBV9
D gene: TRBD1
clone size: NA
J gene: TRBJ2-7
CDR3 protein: CASSTRQGANVGEQYF
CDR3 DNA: TGTGCCAGCAGCACCCGACAGGGGGCCAATGTGGGTGAGCAGTACTTC

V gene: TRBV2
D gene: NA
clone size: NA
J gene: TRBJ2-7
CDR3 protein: CASRTYSYEQYF
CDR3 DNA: TGTGCCAGCCGGACGTATTCCTACGAGCAGTACTTC

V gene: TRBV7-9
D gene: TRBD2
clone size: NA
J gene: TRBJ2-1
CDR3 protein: CASSPSAGGASNEQFF
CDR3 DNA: TGTGCCAGCAGCCCATCAGCGGGAGGTGCCTCAAATGAGCAGTTCTTC

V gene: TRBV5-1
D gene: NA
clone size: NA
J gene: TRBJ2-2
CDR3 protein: CASSLKGQGTGELFF
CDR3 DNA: TGCGCCAGCAGCTTGAAGGGGCAGGGCACCGGGGAGCTGTTTTTT

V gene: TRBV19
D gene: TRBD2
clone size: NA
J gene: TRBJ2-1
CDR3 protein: CASSRRLAGYTYNEQFF
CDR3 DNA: TGTGCCAGTAGTAGAAGACTAGCGGGATATACCTACAATGAGCAGTTCTTC

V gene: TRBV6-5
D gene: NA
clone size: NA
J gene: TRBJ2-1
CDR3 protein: CASSLEGNSNNEQFF
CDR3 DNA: TGTGCCAGCAGTCTCGAGGGCAACTCTAACAATGAGCAGTTCTTC

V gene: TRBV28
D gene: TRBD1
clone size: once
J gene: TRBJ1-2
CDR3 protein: CASSPDRARGYTF
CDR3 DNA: TGTGCCAGCAGCCCTGACAGGGCTCGAGGCTACACCTTC

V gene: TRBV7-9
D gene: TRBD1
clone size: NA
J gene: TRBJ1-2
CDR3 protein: CASSSMDRTFWGYTF
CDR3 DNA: TGTGCCAGCAGCTCGATGGACAGGACATTTTGGGGCTACACCTTC

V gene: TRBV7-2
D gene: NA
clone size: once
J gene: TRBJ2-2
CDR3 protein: CASSFLNPTRNTGELFF
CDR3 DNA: TGTGCCAGCAGCTTCCTTAACCCTACAAGGAACACCGGGGAGCTGTTTTTT

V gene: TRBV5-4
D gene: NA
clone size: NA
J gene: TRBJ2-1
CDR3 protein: CASSLEQVGEQFF
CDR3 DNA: TGTGCCAGCAGCTTGGAACAGGTGGGTGAGCAGTTCTTC

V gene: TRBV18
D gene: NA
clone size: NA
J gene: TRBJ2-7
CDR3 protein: CASSPAGYSYEQYF
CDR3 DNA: TGTGCCAGCTCACCAGCGGGGTACTCCTACGAGCAGTACTTC

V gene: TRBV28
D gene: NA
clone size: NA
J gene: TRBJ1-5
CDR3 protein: CASSPTGGGFAPQHF
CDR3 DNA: TGTGCCAGCAGTCCCACGGGGGGGGGCTTCGCGCCCCAGCATTTT

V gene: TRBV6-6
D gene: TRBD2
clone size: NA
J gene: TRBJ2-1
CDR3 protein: CASSYPSGRALNEQFF
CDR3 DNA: TGTGCCAGCAGTTACCCAAGCGGGAGGGCCCTCAATGAGCAGTTCTTC

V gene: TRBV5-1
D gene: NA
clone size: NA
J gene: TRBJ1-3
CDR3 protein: CASSWETVPGNTIYF
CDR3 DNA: TGCGCCAGCAGCTGGGAGACGGTACCTGGAAACACCATATATTTT

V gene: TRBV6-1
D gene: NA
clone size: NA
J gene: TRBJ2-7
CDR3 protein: CASSEALELGGGYEQYF
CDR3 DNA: TGTGCCAGCAGTGAAGCTTTAGAGCTCGGTGGGGGCTACGAGCAGTACTTC

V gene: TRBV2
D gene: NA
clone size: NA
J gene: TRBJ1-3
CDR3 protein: CASSEEGSGNTIYF
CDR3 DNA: TGTGCCAGCAGTGAGGAGGGGTCTGGAAACACCATATATTTT

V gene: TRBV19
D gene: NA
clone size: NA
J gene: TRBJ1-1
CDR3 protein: CASSSMRGQNTEAFF
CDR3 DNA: TGTGCCAGTAGTAGTATGCGTGGACAGAACACTGAAGCTTTCTTT

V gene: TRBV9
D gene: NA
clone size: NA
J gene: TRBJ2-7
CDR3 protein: CASSPGGSSYEQYF
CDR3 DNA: TGTGCCAGCAGCCCAGGAGGGAGCTCCTACGAGCAGTACTTC

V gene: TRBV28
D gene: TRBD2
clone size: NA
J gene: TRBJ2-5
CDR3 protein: CASRDTSSGRPSQYF
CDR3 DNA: TGTGCCAGCAGGGACACCTCTAGCGGGAGGCCCTCCCAGTACTTC

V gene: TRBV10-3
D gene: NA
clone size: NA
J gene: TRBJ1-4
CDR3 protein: CAISDTIREKLFF
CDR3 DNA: TGTGCCATCAGTGACACAATAAGGGAAAAACTGTTTTTT

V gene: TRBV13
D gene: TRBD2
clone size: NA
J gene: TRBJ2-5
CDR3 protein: CASSLGGRLAEYQETQYF
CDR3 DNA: TGTGCCAGCAGCTTAGGCGGCCGTCTAGCGGAGTACCAAGAGACCCAGTACTTC

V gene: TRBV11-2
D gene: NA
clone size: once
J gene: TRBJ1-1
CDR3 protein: CASRERAGNTEAFF
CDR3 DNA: TGTGCCAGCAGGGAAAGGGCTGGGAACACTGAAGCTTTCTTT

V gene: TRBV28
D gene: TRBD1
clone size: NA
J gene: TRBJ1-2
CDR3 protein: CASSRRDRGNYGYTF
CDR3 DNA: TGTGCCAGCAGTCGCCGGGACAGGGGTAACTATGGCTACACCTTC

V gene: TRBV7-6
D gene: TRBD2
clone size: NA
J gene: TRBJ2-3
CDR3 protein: CASSLPTSGYTDTQYF
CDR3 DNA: TGTGCCAGCAGCTTACCGACTAGCGGATACACAGATACGCAGTATTTT